Detailed here is one TCR beta chain. Generated by immunoSEQ multiplex PCR, the TCRdb table keeps only in-frame clones and is missing some. The data hold about 150,000 clones, with around nine tenths observed a single time. These data belong to a study of control samples from healthy donors and cancer patients. What was sequenced was blood. The receptor's source is a young man in good health.

The CDR3 DNA is TGTGCCAGCAGCGAGGACAGCCACAATGAGCAGTTCTTC. Its translation is CASSEDSHNEQFF. The chain employs TRBV5-6 and TRBJ2-1, with D perhaps matching TRBD1 (6 bases). The CDR3 loop spans 13 amino acids. Germline assignment: CDR1 SGHDT and CDR2 YYEEEE. V lost 4 bases and J 5 bases, leaving 10 bases between the germline ends.